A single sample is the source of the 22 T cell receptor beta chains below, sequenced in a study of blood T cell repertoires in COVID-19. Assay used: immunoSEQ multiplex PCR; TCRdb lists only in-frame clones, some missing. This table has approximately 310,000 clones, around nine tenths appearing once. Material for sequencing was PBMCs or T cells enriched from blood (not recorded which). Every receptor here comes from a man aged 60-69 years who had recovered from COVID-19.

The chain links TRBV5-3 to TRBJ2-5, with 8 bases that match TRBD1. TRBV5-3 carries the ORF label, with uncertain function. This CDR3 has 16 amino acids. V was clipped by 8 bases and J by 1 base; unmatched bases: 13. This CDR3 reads CASLEREDRAQETQYF. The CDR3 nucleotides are TGTGCCAGCCTGGAGAGGGAGGACAGGGCCCAAGAGACCCAGTACTTC.

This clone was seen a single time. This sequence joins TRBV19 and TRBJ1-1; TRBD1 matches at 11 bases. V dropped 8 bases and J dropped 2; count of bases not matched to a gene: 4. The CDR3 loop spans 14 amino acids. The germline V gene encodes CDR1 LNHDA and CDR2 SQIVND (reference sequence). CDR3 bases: TGTGCCAGTTGGGACAGGGGGACAAACACTGAAGCTTTCTTT. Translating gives CASWDRGTNTEAFF.

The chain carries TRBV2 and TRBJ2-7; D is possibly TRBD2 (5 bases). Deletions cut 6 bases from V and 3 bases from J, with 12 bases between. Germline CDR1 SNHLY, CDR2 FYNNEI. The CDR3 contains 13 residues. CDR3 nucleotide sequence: TGTGCCAGCAGGGCACTAGGGCTCTACGAGCAGTACTTC. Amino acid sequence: CASRALGLYEQYF. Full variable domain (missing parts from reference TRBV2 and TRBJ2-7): EPEVTQTPSHQVTQMGQEVILRCVPISNHLYFYWYRQILGQKVEFLVSFYNNEISEKSEIFDDQFSVERPDGSNFTLKIRSTKLEDSAMYFCASRALGLYEQYFGPGTRLTVT.

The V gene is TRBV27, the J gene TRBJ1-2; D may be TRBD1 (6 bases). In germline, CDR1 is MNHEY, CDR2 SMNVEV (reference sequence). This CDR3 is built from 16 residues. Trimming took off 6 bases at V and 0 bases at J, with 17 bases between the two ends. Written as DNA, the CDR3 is TGTGCCAGCAGCTCTGGCAGGGGTCCTGCTAACTATGGCTACACCTTC. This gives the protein CASSSGRGPANYGYTF.

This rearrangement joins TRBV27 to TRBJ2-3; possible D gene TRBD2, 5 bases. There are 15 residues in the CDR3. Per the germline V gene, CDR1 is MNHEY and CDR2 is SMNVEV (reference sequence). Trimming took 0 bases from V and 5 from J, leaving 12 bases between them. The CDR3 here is CASSLSWVAKDTQYF. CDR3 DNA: TGTGCCAGCAGTTTATCCTGGGTAGCGAAAGATACGCAGTATTTT.

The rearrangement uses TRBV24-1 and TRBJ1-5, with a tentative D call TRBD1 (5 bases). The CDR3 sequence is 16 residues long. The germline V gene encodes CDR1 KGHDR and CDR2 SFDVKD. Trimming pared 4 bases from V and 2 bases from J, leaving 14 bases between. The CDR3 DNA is TGTGCCACCAGTGAAGACAGAGGGGAGGGCAATCAGCCCCAGCATTTT. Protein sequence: CATSEDRGEGNQPQHF.

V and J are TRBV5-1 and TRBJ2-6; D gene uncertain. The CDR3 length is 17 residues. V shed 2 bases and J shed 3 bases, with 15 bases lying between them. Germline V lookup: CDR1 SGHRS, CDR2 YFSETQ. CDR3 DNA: TGCGCCAGCAGCTTAAGACTGATGGTGGGTGGGGCCAACGTCCTGACTTTC. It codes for CASSLRLMVGGANVLTF. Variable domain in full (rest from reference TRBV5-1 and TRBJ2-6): KAGVTQTPRYLIKTRGQQVTLSCSPISGHRSVSWYQQTPGQGLQFLFEYFSETQRNKGNFPGRFSGRQFSNSRSEMNVSTLELGDSALYLCASSLRLMVGGANVLTFGAGSRLTVL.

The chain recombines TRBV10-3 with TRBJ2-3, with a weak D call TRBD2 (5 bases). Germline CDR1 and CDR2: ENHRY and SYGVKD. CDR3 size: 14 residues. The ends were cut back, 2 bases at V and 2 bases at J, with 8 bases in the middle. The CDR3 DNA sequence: TGTGCCATCAGTGAGCAGCTAGCCACAGATACGCAGTATTTT. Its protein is CAISEQLATDTQYF.

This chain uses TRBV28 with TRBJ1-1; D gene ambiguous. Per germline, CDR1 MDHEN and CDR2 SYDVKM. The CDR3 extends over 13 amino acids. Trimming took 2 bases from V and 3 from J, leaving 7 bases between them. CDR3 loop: CASSLPGDTEAFF. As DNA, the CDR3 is TGTGCCAGCAGTTTACCGGGTGACACTGAAGCTTTCTTT. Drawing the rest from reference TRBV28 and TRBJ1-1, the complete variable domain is DVKVTQSSRYLVKRTGEKVFLECVQDMDHENMFWYRQDPGLGLRLIYFSYDVKMKEKGDIPEGYSVSREKKERFSLILESASTNQTSMYLCASSLPGDTEAFFGQGTRLTVV.

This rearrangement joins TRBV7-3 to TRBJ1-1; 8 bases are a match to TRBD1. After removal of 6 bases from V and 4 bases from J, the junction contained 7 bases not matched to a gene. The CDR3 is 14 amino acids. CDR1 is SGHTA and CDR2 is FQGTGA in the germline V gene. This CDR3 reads CASSSQGEGTEAFF. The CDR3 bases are TGTGCCAGCAGTTCACAGGGGGAAGGCACTGAAGCTTTCTTT.

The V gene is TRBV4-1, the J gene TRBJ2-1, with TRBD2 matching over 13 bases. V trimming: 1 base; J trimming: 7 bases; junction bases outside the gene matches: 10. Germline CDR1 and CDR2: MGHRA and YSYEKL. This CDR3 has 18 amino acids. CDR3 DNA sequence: TGCGCCAGCAGCCAAGCAGGACTAGCGGGAGAGTCAGGGAATGAGCAGTTCTTC. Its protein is CASSQAGLAGESGNEQFF.

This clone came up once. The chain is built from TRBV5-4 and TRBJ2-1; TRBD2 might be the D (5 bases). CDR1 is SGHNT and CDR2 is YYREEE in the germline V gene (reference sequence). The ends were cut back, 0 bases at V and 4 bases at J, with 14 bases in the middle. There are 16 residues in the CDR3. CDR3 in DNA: TGTGCCAGCAGCTTGGCCCGGCTAGCAGGTTACAATGAGCAGTTCTTC. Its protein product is CASSLARLAGYNEQFF.

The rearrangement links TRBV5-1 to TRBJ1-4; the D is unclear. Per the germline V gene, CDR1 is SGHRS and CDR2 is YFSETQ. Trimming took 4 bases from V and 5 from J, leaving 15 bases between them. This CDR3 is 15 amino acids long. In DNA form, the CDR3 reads TGCGCCAGCAGCCAAGCCGGGGAGAAGAATGAAAAACTGTTTTTT. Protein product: CASSQAGEKNEKLFF.

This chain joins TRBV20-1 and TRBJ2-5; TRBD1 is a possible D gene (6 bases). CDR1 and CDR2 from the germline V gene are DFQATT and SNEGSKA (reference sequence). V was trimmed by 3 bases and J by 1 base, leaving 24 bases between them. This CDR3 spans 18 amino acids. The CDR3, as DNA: TGCAGTGCTAGTATTTGGGGTAGGGGGACCGTCATCCAAGAGACCCAGTACTTC. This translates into CSASIWGRGTVIQETQYF.

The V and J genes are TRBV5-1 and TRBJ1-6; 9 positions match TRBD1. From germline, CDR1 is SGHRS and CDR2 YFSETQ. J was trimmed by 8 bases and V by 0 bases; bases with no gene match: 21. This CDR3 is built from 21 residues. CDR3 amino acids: CASSLALPGTGLMPKDSPLHF. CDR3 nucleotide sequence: TGCGCCAGCAGCTTGGCACTTCCCGGGACAGGGCTTATGCCCAAGGATTCACCCCTCCACTTT.

The CDR3 sequence: CATSDSSGGYNEQFF. The CDR3 DNA is TGTGCCACCAGTGATTCGAGCGGGGGGTACAATGAGCAGTTCTTC. V is TRBV24-1 and J is TRBJ2-1; 9 bases match TRBD2. The junction had 2 bases not matched to a gene; V was cut back by 2 bases and J by 4 bases. CDR3 length: 15 residues. Germline CDR1 and CDR2: KGHDR and SFDVKD.

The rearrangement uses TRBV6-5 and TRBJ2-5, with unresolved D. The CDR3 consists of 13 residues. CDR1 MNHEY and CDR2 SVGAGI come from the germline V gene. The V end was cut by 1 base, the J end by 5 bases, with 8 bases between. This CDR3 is CASSYYEEETQYF. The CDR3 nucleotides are TGTGCCAGCAGTTACTACGAGGAGGAGACCCAGTACTTC.

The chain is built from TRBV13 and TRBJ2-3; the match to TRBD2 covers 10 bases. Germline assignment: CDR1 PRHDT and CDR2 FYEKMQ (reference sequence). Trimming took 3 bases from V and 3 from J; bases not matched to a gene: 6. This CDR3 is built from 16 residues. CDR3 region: CASSLGSGRWTDTQYF. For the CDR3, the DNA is TGTGCCAGCAGCTTGGGTAGCGGGAGGTGGACAGATACGCAGTATTTT.

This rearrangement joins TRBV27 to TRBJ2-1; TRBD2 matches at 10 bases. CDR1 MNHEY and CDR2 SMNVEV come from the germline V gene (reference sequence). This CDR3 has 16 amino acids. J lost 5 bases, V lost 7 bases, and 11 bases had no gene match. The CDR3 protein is CASNPRGAGGNNEQFF. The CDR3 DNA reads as TGTGCCAGCAACCCTAGGGGAGCGGGAGGGAACAATGAGCAGTTCTTC.

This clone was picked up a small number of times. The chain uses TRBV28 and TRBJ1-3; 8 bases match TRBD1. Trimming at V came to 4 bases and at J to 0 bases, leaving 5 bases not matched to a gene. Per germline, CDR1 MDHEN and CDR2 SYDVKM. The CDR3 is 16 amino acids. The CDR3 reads CASSSRTGGSGNTIYF. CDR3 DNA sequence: TGTGCCAGCAGTTCTCGAACAGGGGGCTCTGGAAACACCATATATTTT.

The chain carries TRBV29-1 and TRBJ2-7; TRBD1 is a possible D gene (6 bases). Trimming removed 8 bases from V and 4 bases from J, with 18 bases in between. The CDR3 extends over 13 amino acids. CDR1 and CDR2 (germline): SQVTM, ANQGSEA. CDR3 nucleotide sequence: TGCAGCACCGGGACACCCCCTTTTTACGAGCAGTACTTC. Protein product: CSTGTPPFYEQYF.

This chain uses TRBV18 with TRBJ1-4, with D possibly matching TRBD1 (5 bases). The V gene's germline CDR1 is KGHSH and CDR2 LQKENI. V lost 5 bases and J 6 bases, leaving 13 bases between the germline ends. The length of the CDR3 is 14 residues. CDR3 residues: CASSDGRGDEKLFF. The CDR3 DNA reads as TGTGCCAGCTCAGACGGTCGGGGGGATGAAAAACTGTTTTTT.